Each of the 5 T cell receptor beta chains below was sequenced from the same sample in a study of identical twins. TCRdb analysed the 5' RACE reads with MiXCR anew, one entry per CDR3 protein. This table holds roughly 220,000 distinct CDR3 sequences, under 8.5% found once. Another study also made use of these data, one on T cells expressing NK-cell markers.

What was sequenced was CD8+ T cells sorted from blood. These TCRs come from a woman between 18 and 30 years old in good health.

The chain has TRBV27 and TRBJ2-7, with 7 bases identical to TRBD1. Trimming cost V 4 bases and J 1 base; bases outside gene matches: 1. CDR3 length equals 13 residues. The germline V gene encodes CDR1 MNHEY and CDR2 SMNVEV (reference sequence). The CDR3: CASSYRGSYEQYF. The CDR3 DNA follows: TGTGCCAGCAGTTACAGGGGTTCCTACGAGCAGTACTTC.

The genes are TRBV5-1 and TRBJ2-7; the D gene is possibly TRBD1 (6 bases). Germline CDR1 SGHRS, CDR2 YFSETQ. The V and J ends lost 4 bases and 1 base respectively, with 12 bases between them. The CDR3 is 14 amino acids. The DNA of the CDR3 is TGCGCCAGCAGCCGCATCCAGGGGTCCTACGAGCAGTACTTC. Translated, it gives CASSRIQGSYEQYF. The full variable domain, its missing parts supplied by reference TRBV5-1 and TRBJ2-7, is KAGVTQTPRYLIKTRGQQVTLSCSPISGHRSVSWYQQTPGQGLQFLFEYFSETQRNKGNFPGRFSGRQFSNSRSEMNVSTLELGDSALYLCASSRIQGSYEQYFGPGTRLTVT.

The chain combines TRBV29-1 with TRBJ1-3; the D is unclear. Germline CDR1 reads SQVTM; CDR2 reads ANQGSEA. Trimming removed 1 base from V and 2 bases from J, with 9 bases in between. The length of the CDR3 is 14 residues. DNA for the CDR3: TGCAGCGTTGAAGGTTACGGGACTGGAAACACCATATATTTT. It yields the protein CSVEGYGTGNTIYF.

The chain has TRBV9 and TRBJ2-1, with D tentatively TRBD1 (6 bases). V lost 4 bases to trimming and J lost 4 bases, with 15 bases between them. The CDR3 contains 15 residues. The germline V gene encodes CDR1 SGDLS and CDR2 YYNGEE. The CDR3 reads CASSLPTGAYNEQFF. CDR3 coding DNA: TGTGCCAGCAGCCTACCGACAGGTGCGTACAATGAGCAGTTCTTC.

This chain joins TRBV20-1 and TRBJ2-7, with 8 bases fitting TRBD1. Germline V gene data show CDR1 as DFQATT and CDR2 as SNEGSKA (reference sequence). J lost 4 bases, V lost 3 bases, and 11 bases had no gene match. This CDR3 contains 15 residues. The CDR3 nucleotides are TGCAGTGCTAGGGGGGAGACAGGGGTCATTTACGAGCAGTACTTC. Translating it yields CSARGETGVIYEQYF.